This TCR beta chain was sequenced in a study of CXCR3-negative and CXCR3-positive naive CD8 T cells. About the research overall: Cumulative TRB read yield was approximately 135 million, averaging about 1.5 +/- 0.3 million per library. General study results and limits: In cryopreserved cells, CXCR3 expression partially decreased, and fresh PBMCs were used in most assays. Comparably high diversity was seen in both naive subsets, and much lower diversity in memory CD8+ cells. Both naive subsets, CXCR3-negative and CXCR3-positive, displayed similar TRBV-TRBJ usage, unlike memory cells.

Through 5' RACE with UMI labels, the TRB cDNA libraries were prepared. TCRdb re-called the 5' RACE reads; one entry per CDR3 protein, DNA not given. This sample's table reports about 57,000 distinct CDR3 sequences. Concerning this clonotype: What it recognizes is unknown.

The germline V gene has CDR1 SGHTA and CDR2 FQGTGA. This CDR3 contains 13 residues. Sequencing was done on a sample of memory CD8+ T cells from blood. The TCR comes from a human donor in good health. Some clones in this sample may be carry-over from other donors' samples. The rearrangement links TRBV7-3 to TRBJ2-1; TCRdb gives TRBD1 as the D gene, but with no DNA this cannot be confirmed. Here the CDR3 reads CASSSGTGDEQFF. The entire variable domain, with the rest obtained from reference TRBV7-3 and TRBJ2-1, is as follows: GAGVSQTPSNKVTEKGKYVELRCDPISGHTALYWYRQSLGQGPEFLIYFQGTGAADDSGLPNDRFFAVRPEGSVSTLKIQRTERGDSAVYLCASSSGTGDEQFFGPGTRLTVL.